These 9 T cell receptor beta chains were all obtained from the same sample, sequenced in a study of blood T cell repertoires in COVID-19. This table comes from immunoSEQ multiplex PCR, and its TCRdb copy is limited to in-frame clones, with some not included. The data show under 200,000 clones, approximately 86% seen once. The sequenced material came from peripheral blood. These receptors all stem from a man in his 70s with active or convalescent COVID-19.

The chain carries TRBV6-5 and TRBJ1-1; TRBD1 agrees at 10 bases. The CDR3 spans 13 residues. Trimming removed 5 bases from V and 11 bases from J; junction bases left unmatched: 8. Germline V gives CDR1 MNHEY, CDR2 SVGAGI. Here the CDR3 reads CASSSPGTGDAFF. Here the CDR3 DNA reads TGTGCCAGCAGTAGTCCCGGGACAGGGGACGCTTTCTTT.

The chain uses TRBV27 and TRBJ1-6; a weak D match, TRBD1 (5 bases). V lost 6 bases to trimming and J lost 5 bases, with 11 bases between them. From germline, CDR1 is MNHEY and CDR2 SMNVEV (reference sequence). This CDR3 has 14 residues. CDR3 DNA sequence: TGTGCCAGCAGCCCCTGGGGCAATAATTCACCCCTCCACTTT. Encoded protein: CASSPWGNNSPLHF.

The chain joins TRBV19 to TRBJ2-7, with D hard to call. Germline V gene lookup returns CDR1 LNHDA and CDR2 SQIVND (reference sequence). The CDR3 runs to 15 residues. Trimming removed 3 bases at V and 0 bases at J, with 12 bases between. CDR3: CASSIRFLSSYEQYF. CDR3 coding DNA: TGTGCCAGTAGTATCCGGTTCCTGAGCTCCTACGAGCAGTACTTC.

CDR3: CASSSLWASNTGELFF. CDR3 nucleotide sequence: TGTGCCAGCAGTTCTCTGTGGGCATCGAACACCGGGGAGCTGTTTTTT. The chain recombines TRBV6-5 with TRBJ2-2, with D unresolved. The CDR3 totals 16 residues. Trimming pared 4 bases from V and 0 bases from J, leaving 12 bases between. Germline V gene lookup returns CDR1 MNHEY and CDR2 SVGAGI.

The rearrangement joins TRBV5-1 to TRBJ2-1; TRBD1 matches at 9 bases. Germline CDR1 is SGHRS and CDR2 is YFSETQ. The CDR3 covers 15 residues. J gave up 4 bases and V 2 bases, and 4 bases lay outside the gene matches. The CDR3 DNA follows: TGCGCCAGCAGCTTAACCGGGACAGGGTACAATGAGCAGTTCTTC. Amino acids: CASSLTGTGYNEQFF.

The chain combines TRBV5-4 with TRBJ2-2; tentatively, D is TRBD1 (5 bases). The CDR3 is made up of 15 amino acids. With 0 bases removed from V and 4 bases from J, the gap between germline ends came to 10 bases. Germline-derived CDR1 and CDR2 are SGHNT and YYREEE (reference sequence). In DNA form, the CDR3 reads TGTGCCAGCAGCTTGGGACAGTATGGCACCGGGGAGCTGTTTTTT. It is translated as CASSLGQYGTGELFF.

The chain couples TRBV2 to TRBJ2-7, with 13 nucleotides matching TRBD2. With 8 bases clipped from V and 3 bases from J, the junction kept 4 bases outside the gene matches. CDR1 SNHLY and CDR2 FYNNEI come from the germline V gene. The CDR3 consists of 14 residues. CDR3 amino acids: CASGWTSGGYEQYF. CDR3 DNA: TGTGCCAGCGGTTGGACTAGCGGGGGCTACGAGCAGTACTTC. Supplemented by reference TRBV2 and TRBJ2-7, the full variable domain reads EPEVTQTPSHQVTQMGQEVILRCVPISNHLYFYWYRQILGQKVEFLVSFYNNEISEKSEIFDDQFSVERPDGSNFTLKIRSTKLEDSAMYFCASGWTSGGYEQYFGPGTRLTVT.

The gene calls are TRBV2 and TRBJ2-2; 15 bases are a match to TRBD2. Germline CDR1 SNHLY, CDR2 FYNNEI. The J segment lost 1 base and the V segment lost 2 bases, leaving 14 bases of the junction unmatched. The CDR3 totals 22 residues. For the CDR3, the DNA is TGTGCCAGCAGTGAAAAAGGGTGGCCTCCGGGACTAGCGGGGGGGAACACCGGGGAGCTGTTTTTT. Residues: CASSEKGWPPGLAGGNTGELFF.

The chain uses TRBV7-9 and TRBJ2-7; weak D call: TRBD1 (6 bases). With 4 bases removed from V and 3 bases from J, the gap between germline ends came to 13 bases. Germline V gene lookup returns CDR1 SEHNR and CDR2 FQNEAQ (reference sequence). This CDR3 region has 14 residues. CDR3 amino acids: CASSSDGQNYEQYF. CDR3 coding DNA: TGTGCCAGCAGCTCCGATGGACAGAACTACGAGCAGTACTTC.